The source of this T cell receptor beta chain is a study of Ad26.COV2.S vaccination and SARS-CoV-2 variants. The treatment was: around 19 received Ad26.COV2.S at low or high dose, single or two shots; 5 received placebo; per-sample allocation not given. Day 63 after the first vaccine or placebo injection was the time point for sampling. Germline CDR1 LGHDT, CDR2 YNNKEL (reference sequence). The CDR3 is 13 residues long. V was clipped by 1 base and J by 5 bases, with 8 bases between them. The protocol was immunoSEQ multiplex PCR, while the TCRdb copy is restricted to in-frame clones and leaves out a portion. This table holds a few hundred thousand clones, 90% found once.

The TCR comes from a person between 18 and 65 years old who received the Ad26.COV2.S COVID-19 vaccine or a placebo. This specimen was peripheral blood, taken in a trial of Ad26.COV2.S vaccine versus placebo. The chain couples TRBV3-1 (or the pseudogene TRBV3-2) to TRBJ1-2; unclear D gene. The CDR3 sequence is CASSQVVGYGYTF. The CDR3 DNA reads TGTGCCAGCAGCCAAGTTGTAGGGTATGGCTACACCTTC.